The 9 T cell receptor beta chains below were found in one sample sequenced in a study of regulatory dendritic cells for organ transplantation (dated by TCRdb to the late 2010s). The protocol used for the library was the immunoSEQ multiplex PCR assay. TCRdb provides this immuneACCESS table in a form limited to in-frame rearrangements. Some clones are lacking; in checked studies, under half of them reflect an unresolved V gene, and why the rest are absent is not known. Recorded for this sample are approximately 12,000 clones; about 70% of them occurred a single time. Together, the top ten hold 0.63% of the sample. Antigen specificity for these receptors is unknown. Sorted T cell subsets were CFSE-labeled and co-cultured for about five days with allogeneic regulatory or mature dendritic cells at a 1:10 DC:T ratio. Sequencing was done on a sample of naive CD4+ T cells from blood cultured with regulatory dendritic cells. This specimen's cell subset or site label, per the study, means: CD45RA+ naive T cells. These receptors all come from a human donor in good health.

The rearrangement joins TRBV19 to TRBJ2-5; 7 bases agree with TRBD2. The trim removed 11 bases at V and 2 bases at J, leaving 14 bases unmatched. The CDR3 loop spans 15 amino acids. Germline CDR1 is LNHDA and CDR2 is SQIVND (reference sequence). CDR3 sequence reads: CASSGGGFGQETQYF. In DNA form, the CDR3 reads TGTGCCTCTTCTGGGGGGGGGTTCGGGCAAGAGACCCAGTACTTC.

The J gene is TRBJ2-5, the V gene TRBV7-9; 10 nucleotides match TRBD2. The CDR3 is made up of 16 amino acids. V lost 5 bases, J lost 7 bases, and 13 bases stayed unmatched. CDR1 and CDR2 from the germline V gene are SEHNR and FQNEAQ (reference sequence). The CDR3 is CASSIYLGTSDVTQYF. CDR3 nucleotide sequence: TGTGCCAGCAGCATTTACCTCGGGACTAGCGACGTGACCCAGTACTTC. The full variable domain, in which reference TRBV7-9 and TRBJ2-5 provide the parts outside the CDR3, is DTGVSQNPRHKITKRGQNVTFRCDPISEHNRLYWYRQTLGQGPEFLTYFQNEAQLEKSRLLSDRFSAERPKGSFSTLEIQRTEQGDSAMYLCASSIYLGTSDVTQYFGPGTRLLVL.

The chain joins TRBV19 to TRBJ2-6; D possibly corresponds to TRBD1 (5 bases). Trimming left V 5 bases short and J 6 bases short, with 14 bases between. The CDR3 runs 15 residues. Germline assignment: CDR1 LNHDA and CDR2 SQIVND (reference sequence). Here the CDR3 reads CASSVGAMVANVLTF. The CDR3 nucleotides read TGTGCCAGTAGTGTTGGGGCTATGGTGGCCAACGTCCTGACTTTC.

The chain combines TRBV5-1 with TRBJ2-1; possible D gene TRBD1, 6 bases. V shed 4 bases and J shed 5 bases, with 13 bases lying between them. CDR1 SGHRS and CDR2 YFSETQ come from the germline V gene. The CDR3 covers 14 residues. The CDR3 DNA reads TGCGCCAGCAGCCCCCGGGACAAAAACAATGAGCAGTTCTTC. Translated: CASSPRDKNNEQFF.

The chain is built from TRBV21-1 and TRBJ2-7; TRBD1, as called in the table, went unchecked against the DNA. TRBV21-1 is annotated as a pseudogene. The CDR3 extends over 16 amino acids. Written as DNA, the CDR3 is TGTGCCAGCAGCTCAGTGCCCGGGACAGCTCTCTACGAGCAGTACTTC. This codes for CASSSVPGTALYEQYF.

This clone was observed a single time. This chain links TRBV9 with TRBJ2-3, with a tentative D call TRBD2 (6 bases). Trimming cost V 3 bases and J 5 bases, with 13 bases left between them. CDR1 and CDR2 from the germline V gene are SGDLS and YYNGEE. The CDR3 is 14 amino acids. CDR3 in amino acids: CASSGGEYGDTQYF. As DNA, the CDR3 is TGTGCCAGCAGCGGGGGGGAGTACGGAGATACGCAGTATTTT.

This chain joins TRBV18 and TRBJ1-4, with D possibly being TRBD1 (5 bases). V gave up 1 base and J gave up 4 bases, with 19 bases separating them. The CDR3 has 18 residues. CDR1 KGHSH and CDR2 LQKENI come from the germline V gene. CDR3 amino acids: CASSPQWGRAPNNEKLFF. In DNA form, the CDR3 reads TGTGCCAGCTCACCACAATGGGGCAGGGCACCCAATAATGAAAAACTGTTTTTT.

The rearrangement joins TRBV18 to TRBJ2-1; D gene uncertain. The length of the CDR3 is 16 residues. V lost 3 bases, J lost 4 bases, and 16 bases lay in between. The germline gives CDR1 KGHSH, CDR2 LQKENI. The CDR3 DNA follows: TGTGCCAGCTCACCTCCAATACAAGCACAGTACAATGAGCAGTTCTTC. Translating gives CASSPPIQAQYNEQFF.

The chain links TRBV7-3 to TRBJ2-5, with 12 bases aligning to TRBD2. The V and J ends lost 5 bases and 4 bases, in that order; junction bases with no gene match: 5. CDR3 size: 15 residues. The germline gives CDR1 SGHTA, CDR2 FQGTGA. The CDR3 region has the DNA TGTGCCAGCAGCAGACTAGCGGGGGAGCTAGAGACCCAGTACTTC. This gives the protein CASSRLAGELETQYF. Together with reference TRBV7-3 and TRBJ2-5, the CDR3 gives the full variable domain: GAGVSQTPSNKVTEKGKYVELRCDPISGHTALYWYRQSLGQGPEFLIYFQGTGAADDSGLPNDRFFAVRPEGSVSTLKIQRTERGDSAVYLCASSRLAGELETQYFGPGTRLLVL.